This TCR beta chain stems from a study of post-analysis software for immune sequencing data. Prepared libraries of TCR beta cDNA carried unique molecular identifiers. TCRdb used MiXCR to reprocess the PCR reads, holding one entry per CDR3 protein. The table records some 690,000 distinct CDR3 sequences, 59% of them present only once. A note on this clonotype: Its matching antigen is unknown.

General observations from the study: Co-batched samples clustered tightly together by F measure.

Sequencing was carried out using blood. This sequence was found in a girl aged 2 to 10 with multiple sclerosis.

The chain's CDR3 is CASSWGERGGTDTQYF. The CDR3 nucleotides read TGTGCCAGCAGCTGGGGGGAGCGGGGAGGCACAGATACGCAGTATTTT. This rearrangement joins TRBV7-3 to TRBJ2-3; 7 positions agree with TRBD2. Losses at the gene ends were 4 bases for V and 1 base for J; bases not matched to a gene: 8. The CDR3 consists of 16 residues. Per the germline V gene, CDR1 is SGHTA and CDR2 is FQGTGA.